The TCR beta chain described here comes from a study of blood T cell repertoires in COVID-19. Trimming took 5 bases from V and 8 from J, leaving 12 bases between them. The germline V gene has CDR1 SGHTA and CDR2 FQGTGA. CDR3 length equals 13 residues. Assay: immunoSEQ multiplex PCR; the TCRdb copy retains only in-frame clones and omits some. The repertoire has roughly 100,000 clones, more than 75% of them found once; the top ten carry roughly 10%. The receptor was isolated from a woman younger than 45 with acute or convalescent COVID-19. The chain recombines TRBV7-3 with TRBJ2-2; maybe TRBD2 (5 bases). The sample consisted of peripheral blood. The CDR3 DNA reads TGTGCCAGCAGCCCATCAGGAGGAGGGGAGCTGTTTTTT. Translation gives CASSPSGGGELFF.